The rows below give T cell receptor beta chains drawn from one sample of a study of technical replicates of blood from a handful of donors. Clones were read by immunoSEQ multiplex PCR, and TCRdb kept only the in-frame ones, dropping some. The sample has about 67,000 clones, roughly 98% seen once. Sequenced material: T cells isolated from PBMCs. The receptor set was obtained from a human donor in good health. Each CDR3 is given with its conserved first and last residue.

cdr3_aa: CASSRQGSSNQPQHF; v_call: TRBV6-5
cdr3_aa: CALGRAGANVLTF; v_call: TRBV28
cdr3_aa: CASSDSARGRPGELFF; v_call: TRBV6-4
cdr3_aa: CSVGDGLSGNTIYF; v_call: TRBV29-1
cdr3_aa: CASSVTGGFIEKLFF; v_call: TRBV27
cdr3_aa: CASSPNRGNVRFTEAFF; v_call: TRBV27
cdr3_aa: CATSRGQGGVREQYF; v_call: TRBV15
cdr3_aa: CASRGGDSAGEQYF; v_call: TRBV28
cdr3_aa: CASSFAGTNTGELFF; v_call: TRBV5-4
cdr3_aa: CASSLRDTYEQYF; v_call: TRBV7-6
cdr3_aa: CASSDSTGAEAFF; v_call: TRBV6-1
cdr3_aa: CASSRNTGDYGYTF; v_call: TRBV27
cdr3_aa: CASSQGPYNEQFF; v_call: TRBV7-8
cdr3_aa: CASSAGTSGSSYNEQFF; v_call: TRBV5-1
cdr3_aa: CASSHMAGTGELFF; v_call: TRBV7-8
cdr3_aa: CASRGRDSFLTEAFF; v_call: TRBV19
cdr3_aa: CASRSGGLLDTQYF; v_call: TRBV14
cdr3_aa: CASSSQAGVKREQFF; v_call: TRBV6-5
cdr3_aa: CASSSPTGTGSNEQFF; v_call: TRBV27
cdr3_aa: CSVGDREKNEQFF; v_call: TRBV29-1
cdr3_aa: CASGLLRAFF; v_call: TRBV12-5
cdr3_aa: CASSTSRVDYGYTF; v_call: TRBV6-6
cdr3_aa: CASSRGLGTDEQFF; v_call: TRBV5-4
cdr3_aa: CASSYPKLEGRPEHRNTGELFF; v_call: TRBV4-1
cdr3_aa: CASRLTGGAHYEQYF; v_call: TRBV5-1
cdr3_aa: CASSLIASGQETQYF; v_call: TRBV5-4
cdr3_aa: CASSVDTGGGYTF; v_call: TRBV9
cdr3_aa: CAWSGGHRGYGYTF; v_call: TRBV30
cdr3_aa: CASSPSTGTDTQYF; v_call: TRBV28
cdr3_aa: CASSLRLNGMGYTF; v_call: TRBV7-8
cdr3_aa: CASSDTGYTNTEAFF; v_call: TRBV2
cdr3_aa: CASSLEDRHNEQFF; v_call: TRBV28
cdr3_aa: CASTSGLMGRETQYF; v_call: TRBV2
cdr3_aa: CAWSAGWEAFF; v_call: TRBV30
cdr3_aa: CASSYPAGRQETQYF; v_call: TRBV6-5
cdr3_aa: CSVERGYEQYF; v_call: TRBV29-1
cdr3_aa: CASSVVAGGIGQRTGELFF; v_call: TRBV9
cdr3_aa: CASQGGLAGVNEQFF; v_call: TRBV2
cdr3_aa: CASSLGSGNSGANVLTF; v_call: TRBV7-9
cdr3_aa: CSAYPGTEAFF; v_call: TRBV20-1
cdr3_aa: CASSQGTGKVYGYTF; v_call: TRBV5-5
cdr3_aa: CASSVLETGANVLTF; v_call: TRBV9
cdr3_aa: CASSFSPGETQYF; v_call: TRBV11-2
cdr3_aa: CASSYGKNIQYF; v_call: TRBV7-9